A single sample gave rise to the 11 T cell receptor beta chains below, sequenced in a study of blood T cell repertoires in COVID-19 (dated by TCRdb to about 2020). Library preparation used the immunoSEQ multiplex PCR assay. Drawn from immuneACCESS, this table holds only the in-frame rearrangements with V and J called that TCRdb kept. Clones are partly lost; checked studies trace under half to an unresolved V gene and leave the rest unexplained. In this sample the table shows 250,000 to 300,000 clones, roughly 90% of which occur a single time. Together, the top ten hold about 2.2% of the sample. The sequencing sample was made of peripheral blood. Every receptor here comes from a woman in her fifties or sixties who had recovered from COVID-19.

The chain carries TRBV27 and TRBJ2-1, with D tentatively TRBD1 (6 bases). CDR1 MNHEY and CDR2 SMNVEV come from the germline V gene (reference sequence). Trimming took 5 bases from V and 10 from J, leaving 15 bases between them. The CDR3 contains 13 residues. In DNA, the CDR3 is TGTGCCAGCAGTCTACAGGGAAAGAGGGAGCAGTTCTTC. This gives the protein CASSLQGKREQFF.

The chain combines TRBV18 with TRBJ2-2, with D unresolved. The germline V gene has CDR1 KGHSH and CDR2 LQKENI. The length of the CDR3 is 16 residues. Trimming removed 0 bases at V and 4 bases at J, with 12 bases between. This chain's CDR3 is CASSPPSRRSTGELFF. The CDR3, as DNA: TGTGCCAGCTCACCACCGTCCAGGCGCTCCACCGGGGAGCTGTTTTTT.

This rearrangement joins TRBV3-1 (or the pseudogene TRBV3-2) to TRBJ2-7, with D hard to call. The CDR3 consists of 15 residues. Germline V lookup: CDR1 LGHDT, CDR2 YNNKEL (reference sequence). V lost 2 bases to trimming and J lost 2 bases, with 13 bases between them. CDR3 nucleotide sequence: TGTGCCAGCAGCCAATCAGGCAACCGAACCTACGAGCAGTACTTC. Amino acids: CASSQSGNRTYEQYF.

Of note for this clone: This specimen includes other DNA sequences encoding the same CDR3. The chain combines TRBV28 with TRBJ2-2; 13 positions agree with TRBD2. J gave up 5 bases and V 6 bases, and 3 bases lay outside the gene matches. CDR3 length equals 15 residues. CDR1 MDHEN and CDR2 SYDVKM come from the germline V gene. This CDR3 is CASRPGLAGTGELFF. The CDR3 coding sequence is TGTGCCAGCAGACCGGGACTAGCGGGAACCGGGGAGCTGTTTTTT.

V gene TRBV4-3 combines with J gene TRBJ1-1; D remains unclear. Germline V gives CDR1 LGHNA, CDR2 YSLEER. The V gene lost 2 bases and the J gene lost 6 bases, with 10 bases spanning the gap. CDR3 size: 13 residues. CDR3 sequence: CASSQPDTPEAFF. CDR3 DNA: TGCGCCAGCAGCCAACCCGACACTCCTGAAGCTTTCTTT.

The rearrangement uses TRBV11-1 and TRBJ1-1; D might be TRBD1 (5 bases). Trimming stripped 3 bases from V and 0 bases from J, with 11 bases between. The length of the CDR3 is 15 residues. Germline CDR1 SGHAT, CDR2 FQDESV (reference sequence). In nucleotides, the CDR3 is TGTGCCAGCAGCTTCAGGGTAGGGTTGAACACTGAAGCTTTCTTT. Translating gives CASSFRVGLNTEAFF. Drawing the rest from reference TRBV11-1 and TRBJ1-1, the complete variable domain is EAEVAQSPRYKITEKSQAVAFWCDPISGHATLYWYRQILGQGPELLVQFQDESVVDDSQLPKDRFSAERLKGVDSTLKIQPAELGDSAMYLCASSFRVGLNTEAFFGQGTRLTVV.

The rearrangement joins TRBV27 to TRBJ1-2, with a tentative D call TRBD1 (6 bases). Germline loops: CDR1 MNHEY, CDR2 SMNVEV (reference sequence). The CDR3 loop spans 16 amino acids. The V and J ends lost 1 base and 4 bases respectively, with 16 bases between them. The CDR3 nucleotides are TGTGCCAGCAGTTTATATGGAGTAAGGGGGGGCTATGGCTACACCTTC. Translation gives CASSLYGVRGGYGYTF.

This CDR3 reads CASSHRVLPYEQYF. CDR3 DNA: TGTGCCAGCAGTCACAGGGTCCTCCCCTACGAGCAGTACTTC. The chain is built from TRBV6-2 or TRBV6-3 and TRBJ2-7; tentatively, D is TRBD1 (6 bases). Germline V CDR1 and CDR2: MNHEY, SVGEGT. This CDR3 is 14 amino acids long. Between the trimmed V and J ends, which lost 5 bases and 2 bases, there was a span of 13 bases.

Only one count was recorded for this clone. The rearrangement links TRBV29-1 to TRBJ1-1; D gene unclear. The germline CDR1 and CDR2 sequences are SQVTM and ANQGSEA. The CDR3 is made up of 12 amino acids. The germline V and J ends were trimmed by 6 bases and 3 bases, with 11 bases remaining between them. DNA for the CDR3: TGCAGCGTACGGGGTATGGACACTGAAGCTTTCTTT. This translates into CSVRGMDTEAFF. Looking up the rest from reference TRBV29-1 and TRBJ1-1 gives the full variable domain: SAVISQKPSRDICQRGTSLTIQCQVDSQVTMMFWYRQQPGQSLTLIATANQGSEATYESGFVIDKFPISRPNLTFSTLTVSNMSPEDSSIYLCSVRGMDTEAFFGQGTRLTVV.

The genes are TRBV27 and TRBJ2-1; 8 bases line up with TRBD2. J lost 9 bases, V lost 2 bases, and 6 bases had no gene match. Per the germline V gene, CDR1 is MNHEY and CDR2 is SMNVEV (reference sequence). This CDR3 is built from 14 residues. CDR3 amino acids: CASSLVAGGGEQFF. The CDR3 nucleotides are TGTGCCAGCAGTTTAGTGGCGGGAGGAGGTGAGCAGTTCTTC.

This clone has a count of ten or more. The rearrangement joins TRBV7-9 to TRBJ1-1; a weak D match, TRBD1 (5 bases). The V and J ends lost 0 bases and 1 base respectively, with 9 bases between them. This CDR3 contains 15 residues. Germline V CDR1 and CDR2: SEHNR, FQNEAQ (reference sequence). The CDR3 bases are TGTGCCAGCAGCTTAGCTAGAGGACAGAACACTGAAGCTTTCTTT. Translated, it gives CASSLARGQNTEAFF.